This T cell receptor (beta chain) was documented in a study of blood T cell repertoires in COVID-19. Overall study context: Material from acute and convalescent COVID-19 was sourced from the United States, Italy and Spain.

Participants were aged about 18 to 100 years from about two dozen US areas. Original handling: By means of reference gene primer amplification, nucleated cell counts were estimated. The table came from immunoSEQ multiplex PCR; TCRdb's copy has only in-frame clones and leaves some out. That table gives V, J and clone size, and the DNA gave D and trimming. This sample has a few hundred thousand clones, with nearly 90% found just once. Trimming pared 2 bases from V and 4 bases from J, leaving 11 bases between. CDR1 is MNHEY and CDR2 is SVGAGI in the germline V gene. The CDR3 totals 14 residues. Sequenced input: PBMCs or T cells enriched from blood (not recorded which). This sequence joins TRBV6-5 and TRBJ2-5; D perhaps matches TRBD2 (5 bases). This TCR came from a woman between 18 and 30 years old with acute COVID-19. CDR3 bases: TGTGCCAGCAGTTACCGGGGTGCGGGAGAGACCCAGTACTTC. Protein product: CASSYRGAGETQYF.